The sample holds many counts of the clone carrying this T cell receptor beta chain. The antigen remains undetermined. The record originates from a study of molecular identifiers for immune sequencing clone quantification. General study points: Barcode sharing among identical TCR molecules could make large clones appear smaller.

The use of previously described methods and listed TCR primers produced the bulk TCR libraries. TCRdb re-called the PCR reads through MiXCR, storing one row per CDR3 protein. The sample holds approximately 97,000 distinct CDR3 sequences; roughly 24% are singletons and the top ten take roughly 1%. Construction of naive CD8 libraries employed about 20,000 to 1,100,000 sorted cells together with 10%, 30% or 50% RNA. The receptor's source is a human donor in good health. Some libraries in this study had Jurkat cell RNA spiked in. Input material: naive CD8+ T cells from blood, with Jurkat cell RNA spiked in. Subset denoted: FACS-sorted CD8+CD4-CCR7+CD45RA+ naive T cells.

CDR3 DNA sequence: TGTGCCAGCAGGGGGTCTGGAAACACCATATATTTT. Its translation: CASRGSGNTIYF. This chain connects TRBV7-2 to TRBJ1-3; D ambiguous. Trimming cost V 6 bases and J 1 base, with 4 bases left between them. Germline V lookup: CDR1 SGHTA, CDR2 FQGNSA. The CDR3 consists of 12 residues.